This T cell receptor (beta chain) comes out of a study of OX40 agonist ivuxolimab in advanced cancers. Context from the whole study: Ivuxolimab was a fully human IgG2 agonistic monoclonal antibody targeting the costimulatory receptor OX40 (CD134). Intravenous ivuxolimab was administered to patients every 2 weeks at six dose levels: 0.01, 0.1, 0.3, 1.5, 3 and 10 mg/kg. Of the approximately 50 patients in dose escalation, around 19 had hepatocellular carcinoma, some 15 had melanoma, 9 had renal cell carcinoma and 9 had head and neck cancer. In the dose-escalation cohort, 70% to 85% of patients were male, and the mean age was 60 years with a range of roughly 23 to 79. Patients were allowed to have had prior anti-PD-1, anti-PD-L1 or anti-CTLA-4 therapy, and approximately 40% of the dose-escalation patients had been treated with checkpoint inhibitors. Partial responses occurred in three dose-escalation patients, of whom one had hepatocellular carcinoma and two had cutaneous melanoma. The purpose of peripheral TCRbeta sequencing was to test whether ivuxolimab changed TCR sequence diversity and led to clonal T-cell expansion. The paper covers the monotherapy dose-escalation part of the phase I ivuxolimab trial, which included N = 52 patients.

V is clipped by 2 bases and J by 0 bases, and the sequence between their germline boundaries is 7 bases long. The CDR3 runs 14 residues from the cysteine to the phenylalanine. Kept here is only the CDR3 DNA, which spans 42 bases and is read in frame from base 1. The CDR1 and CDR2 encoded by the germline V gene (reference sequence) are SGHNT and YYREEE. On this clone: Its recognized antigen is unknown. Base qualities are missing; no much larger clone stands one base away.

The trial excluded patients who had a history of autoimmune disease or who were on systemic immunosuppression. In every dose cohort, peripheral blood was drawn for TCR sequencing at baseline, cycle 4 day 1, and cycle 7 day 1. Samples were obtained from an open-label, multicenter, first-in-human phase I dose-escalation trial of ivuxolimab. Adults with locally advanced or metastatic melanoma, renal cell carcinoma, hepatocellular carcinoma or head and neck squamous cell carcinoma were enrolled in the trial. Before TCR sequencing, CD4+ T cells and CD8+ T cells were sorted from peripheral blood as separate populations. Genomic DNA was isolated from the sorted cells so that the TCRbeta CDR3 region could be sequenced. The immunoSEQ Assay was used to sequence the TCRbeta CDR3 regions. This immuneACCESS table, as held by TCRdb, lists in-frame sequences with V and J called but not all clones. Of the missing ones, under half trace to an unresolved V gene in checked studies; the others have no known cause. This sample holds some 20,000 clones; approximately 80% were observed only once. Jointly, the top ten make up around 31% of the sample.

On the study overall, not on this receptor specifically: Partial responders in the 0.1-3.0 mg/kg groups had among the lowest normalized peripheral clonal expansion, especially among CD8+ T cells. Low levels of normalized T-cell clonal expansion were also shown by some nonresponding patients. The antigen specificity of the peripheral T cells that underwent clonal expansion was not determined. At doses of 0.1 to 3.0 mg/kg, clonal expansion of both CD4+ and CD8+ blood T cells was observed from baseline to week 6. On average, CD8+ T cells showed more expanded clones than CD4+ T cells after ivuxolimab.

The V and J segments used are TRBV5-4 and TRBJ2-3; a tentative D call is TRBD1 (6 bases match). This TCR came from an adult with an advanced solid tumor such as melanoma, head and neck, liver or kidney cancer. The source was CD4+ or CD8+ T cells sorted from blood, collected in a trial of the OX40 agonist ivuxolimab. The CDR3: CASSLGGSTDTQYF. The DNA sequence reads TGTGCCAGCAGCTTAGGGGGTAGCACAGATACGCAGTATTTT.